This T cell receptor beta chain is from a study of blood T cell repertoires in COVID-19. Turning to the study itself: Both acute and convalescent COVID-19 samples were obtained from the United States, Italy and Spain.

In germline, CDR1 is KGHSH, CDR2 LQKENI. V lost 5 bases and J 8 bases, leaving 18 bases between the germline ends. The CDR3 totals 15 residues. This clone has only one observation. Source study methods: Estimates of nucleated cell counts were drawn from the amplification of reference gene primers. Method: immunoSEQ multiplex PCR; TCRdb's copy keeps in-frame clones and lacks some. The V and J calls and the clone size are those of that table, but D and trimming were determined from the DNA. The sample contains about 54,000 clones, 90% of which appear only once. The genes are TRBV18 and TRBJ1-4, with D tentatively TRBD1 (5 bases). The receptor was isolated from a woman in her thirties or forties with active COVID-19. The specimen was peripheral blood. The CDR3 protein is CASSNREARGEKLFF. The CDR3 DNA reads as TGTGCCAGCTCAAACCGGGAGGCCCGGGGCGAAAAACTGTTTTTT.